This T cell receptor beta chain came from a study of Ad26.COV2.S vaccination and SARS-CoV-2 variants. Study-level background: Each vaccinee took Ad26.COV2.S intramuscularly, once or twice 56 days apart.

This clone occurred a few times. Antigen: not known. TCRdb's table, derived via immunoSEQ multiplex PCR, lists solely in-frame clones and lacks some. The top ten clones hold roughly 4% of a sample with around 450,000 clones, roughly 90% of them seen once. Findings and caveats of the study: Spike-specific TCR breadth was greater in vaccine than placebo recipients.

Treatment denoted: roughly 18 received Ad26.COV2.S at low or high dose, single or two shots; roughly 5 received placebo; per-sample allocation not given. Sampling happened 63 days after the first vaccine or placebo injection. Within Boston, the person who donated was an adult of 18-55 years. What was given as vaccine was an Ad26 vector encoding Wuhan-strain SARS-CoV-2 spike. Per germline, CDR1 LNHNV and CDR2 YYDKDF (reference sequence). V lost 1 base, J lost 5 bases, and 7 bases stayed unmatched. The CDR3 loop spans 17 amino acids. The genes are TRBV15 and TRBJ1-5, with 11 positions matching TRBD1. The specimen comprised peripheral blood, sampled in a trial of Ad26.COV2.S vaccine versus placebo. The receptor comes from a person between 18 and 65 years old who received the Ad26.COV2.S COVID-19 vaccine or a placebo. The DNA for the CDR3 is TGTGCCACCAGCAGAGTACCCTTGGGACAGGGGGATCAGCCCCAGCATTTT. It yields the protein CATSRVPLGQGDQPQHF.